This T cell receptor (beta chain) was recorded in a study of T cell responses to AZD1222 COVID-19 vaccine. Study results and limitations: The peak T cell response came first, and repertoires were sampled only after it. Among the donors, most were white British and more were female, and clonal diversity was possibly underestimated.

Sequencing used immunoSEQ multiplex PCR; TCRdb keeps in-frame clones, though not all of them. The data contain 130,000 or so clones, about 86% of them singletons. For this clone: Antigen unknown.

This receptor was identified in an adult in good health. The sample was peripheral blood, taken on day 0 of AZD1222 vaccination.

The CDR3 coding sequence is TGTGCCAGCTCGCCCGGACAGGGAGGGGACATTCAGTACTTC. Its protein product is CASSPGQGGDIQYF. The chain carries TRBV18 and TRBJ2-4; D is perhaps TRBD1 (8 bases). The CDR3 consists of 14 residues. From germline, CDR1 is KGHSH and CDR2 LQKENI. V was clipped by 6 bases and J by 8 bases, with 17 bases between them.